This passage covers 6 T cell receptor beta chains from one sample sequenced in a study of OX40 agonist ivuxolimab in advanced cancers. Clones were sequenced by immunoSEQ multiplex PCR, and TCRdb holds only the in-frame ones, with some missing. The sample contains about 150,000 clones, roughly 92% of which appear only once. This sample comprised CD4+ or CD8+ T cells sorted from blood, obtained in a trial of the OX40 agonist ivuxolimab. The receptors originated from an adult with an advanced solid tumor such as melanoma, head and neck, liver or kidney cancer.

This chain links TRBV5-8 with TRBJ2-2, with D perhaps TRBD1 (5 bases). The germline CDR1 and CDR2 sequences are SGHTS and YDEGEE. Trimming took off 1 base at V and 0 bases at J, with 7 bases between the two ends. The CDR3 runs to 15 residues. The CDR3 DNA follows: TGTGCCAGCAGCTTGACAGGACCGAACACCGGGGAGCTGTTTTTT. Translating gives CASSLTGPNTGELFF.

The J gene is TRBJ1-2, the V gene TRBV6-6; TRBD1 matches at 9 bases. The CDR3 is 13 amino acids. Germline values: CDR1 MNHNY, CDR2 SVGAGI (reference sequence). V dropped 5 bases and J dropped 8; count of bases not matched to a gene: 6. The CDR3 reads CASSQQGARGYTF. The CDR3 region has the DNA TGTGCCAGCAGTCAACAGGGGGCCCGGGGCTACACCTTC.

The chain employs TRBV28 and TRBJ1-5; a possible D gene is TRBD1 (6 bases). There are 14 residues in the CDR3. V was trimmed by 9 bases and J by 5 bases, leaving 17 bases between them. Per germline, CDR1 MDHEN and CDR2 SYDVKM. The CDR3 bases are TGTGCCAGTTACCTGGGGGGCGGGGATCAGCCCCAGCATTTT. This encodes CASYLGGGDQPQHF.

The chain carries TRBV7-2 and TRBJ2-2; no firm D call. Germline CDR1 is SGHTA and CDR2 is FQGNSA. V lost 1 base to trimming and J lost 3 bases, with 6 bases between them. The CDR3 length is 14 residues. The CDR3 region is CASSLVQHTGELFF. CDR3 DNA: TGTGCCAGCAGCTTAGTGCAGCACACCGGGGAGCTGTTTTTT.

This chain connects TRBV12-5 to TRBJ2-2; D is perhaps TRBD1 or TRBD2 (5 bases each). CDR3 length equals 18 residues. The germline V gene encodes CDR1 LGHNT and CDR2 FRNRAP. The V gene lost 6 bases and the J gene lost 5 bases, with 25 bases spanning the gap. CDR3 bases: TGTGCTAGTGGCTCCCGTCCGGGCGGGCAGGGCAGAACCGGGGAGCTGTTTTTT. Translation gives CASGSRPGGQGRTGELFF.

Notes on this clone: The junction departs from germline at one end; a sequencing error may be responsible. The V and J genes are TRBV28 and TRBJ1-5, with D perhaps TRBD1 (6 bases). The CDR3 spans 15 residues. Germline values: CDR1 MDHEN, CDR2 SYDVKM. CDR3 region: CASSLTGTSYQPQHF. For the CDR3, the DNA is TGTGCCAGCAGTTTAACAGGGACTAGCTATCAGCCCCAGCATTTT.